This T cell receptor (beta chain) came from a study of vaccination and CD4 T cells after COVID-19 (dated by TCRdb to between 2022 and 2023). In terms of the full investigation: Convalescent patients had a positive SARS-CoV-2 result on nasal swab PCR, and of these patients, several had mild disease and one had severe disease. Post-COVID blood samples from convalescent patients were collected a median of roughly 100 days after diagnosis, with a range of roughly 35 to 180 days. Participants got two doses of the Pfizer-BioNTech BNT162b2 vaccine (n=8) or two doses of the Moderna mRNA-1273 vaccine (n=2). In roughly 11 COVID-19 convalescent patients and several infection-naive healthy vaccine recipients, the spike-specific CD4+ TCR repertoire before mRNA vaccination was compared with the repertoire after mRNA vaccination. As controls, cultures received a CEFX viral epitope pool (the positive control), an HIV-1 Nef peptide pool (the negative control), or no peptide at all. Six males and four females were included in the convalescent cohort, with two Hispanic individuals, seven Caucasians, two Asians and one multiracial person represented. Overlapping spike peptide pools from SARS-CoV-2 and from the common cold coronaviruses HCoV-NL63, HCoV-OC43 and HCoV-229E were used as culture stimuli. Post-vaccine blood samples were collected a median of about 72 days after the second vaccine dose, ranging from roughly 12 to 250 days.

What the work shows at the level of the full study, not this receptor alone: Relatively few convalescent patients were included in the study, and early timepoints after natural infection were not analyzed. Although the median number of SARS-CoV-2-reactive clonotypes went up from fewer than 25 after infection to roughly 40 after vaccination, the increase was not significant. Of the vaccine-specific clones in convalescent patients, 304 of 307, or nearly all, reacted only to SARS-CoV-2 spike and did not cross-react with common cold coronaviruses. In convalescent patients, a median about 86% of post-vaccine SARS-CoV-2-reactive clones were detected only after vaccination, and vaccine-specific priming was suggested by this finding.

Of note for this clonotype: Its binding antigen is unknown. No much larger clonotype is one base removed from it; base qualities were not supplied.

The CDR3 covers 14 residues, taking in both the cysteine and the phenylalanine. The DNA shown is the 42-base CDR3, in frame from base 1. At the junction V is shortened by 6 bases and J by 4 bases, with 13 bases in between. The germline V gene gives CDR1 as MDHEN and CDR2 as SYDVKM. This specimen's treatment or condition label, per the study, means: roughly ten-day PBMC culture with coronavirus spike peptide pools or control peptides (ViraFEST assay). The study used the ViraFEST assay, which expanded antigen-specific T cells with peptide pools and then identified expanded clonotypes by TCR sequencing. The positive SARS-CoV-2 PCR tests of the convalescent patients were dated from March to December 2020, before the Alpha, Beta and Delta variants emerged in the United States. PBMCs were cultured at roughly 1.9 million per well in IMDM supplemented with about 5% human AB serum and around 10 IU/ml IL-2, with roughly 9.5 ug/ml peptide pools added. On days 3 and 7, half of the culture medium was replaced with fresh IL-2-containing medium. After nine to eleven days of culture, CD4+ T cells were isolated by negative selection with the EasySep CD4+ T cell isolation kit. Ficoll-Paque Plus gradient centrifugation was used to isolate PBMCs from whole blood, and the isolated PBMCs were then either used fresh or cryopreserved at -140C. In general, triplicate wells were set up for every culture condition.

The library relied on PCR. DNA from cultured CD4+ T cells underwent TCR sequencing with the Oncomine TCR Beta short-read assay at the Johns Hopkins FTIC core. The QIAamp micro DNA kit was used to extract genomic DNA from the cultured CD4+ T cells. Oncomine TCR Beta libraries made from cultured CD4+ T cells were pooled using unique dual indexes and sequenced on an Illumina iSeq 100. The original pipeline was this. Non-productive sequences were filtered out, and CDR3s that did not start with C, did not end with F or W, or were shorter than 7 amino acids were discarded. The MANAFEST web application was used to identify antigen-specific clonotypes by comparing peptide-stimulated wells against reference wells and other culture wells. Positive clones required FDR below 0.05, an odds ratio above 5, and productive frequency above 0.1% in at least two of three replicate wells. Cross-reactive clonotypes were defined as significantly expanded in both SARS-CoV-2 spike wells and at least one common cold coronavirus spike condition. Similarity between CDR3 sequences was evaluated in R version 3.6.1 using Levenshtein distances (stringdist) and unrooted phylogenetic trees (ape). In TCRdb, the public reads were trimmed at Q25 with fastp and aligned with MiXCR, with productive beta chains retained. Every distinct CDR3 protein forms one entry, paired with its most common genes and DNA. These V and J calls derive from TCRdb rather than the authors' analysis. The sample contains more than 9,500 distinct CDR3 sequences, about 48% of them found a single time. The ten largest clones add up to about 15% of the sample.

Material for sequencing was CD4+ T cells from blood, cultured in vitro. The origin of this receptor is a human donor who had recovered from COVID-19. Recombination joined TRBV28 with TRBJ1-5; perhaps TRBD1 is the D gene, with 5 bases matching. The CDR3 region: CASSRGDGNQPQHF. The nucleotide sequence is TGTGCCAGCAGCCGGGGGGATGGGAATCAGCCCCAGCATTTT.